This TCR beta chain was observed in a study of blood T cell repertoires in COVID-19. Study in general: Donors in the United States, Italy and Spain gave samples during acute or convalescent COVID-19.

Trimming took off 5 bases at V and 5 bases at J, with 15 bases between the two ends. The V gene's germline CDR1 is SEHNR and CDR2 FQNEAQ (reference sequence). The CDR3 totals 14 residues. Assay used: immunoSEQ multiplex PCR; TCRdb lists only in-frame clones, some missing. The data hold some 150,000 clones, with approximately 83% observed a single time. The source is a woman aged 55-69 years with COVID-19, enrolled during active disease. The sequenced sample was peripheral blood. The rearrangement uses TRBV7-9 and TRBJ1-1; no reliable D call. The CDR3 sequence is CASSLYPPVTEAFF. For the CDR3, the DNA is TGTGCCAGCAGCCTCTACCCCCCGGTAACTGAAGCTTTCTTT.